The rows below give T cell receptor beta chains drawn from one sample of a study of T cell changes during pregnancy in multiple sclerosis. Measured with immunoSEQ multiplex PCR; TCRdb has only the in-frame clones, and not every one. In the table there are 75,000 to 85,000 clones, roughly 93% of which are singletons. This sample comprised peripheral blood, obtained in the second trimester of pregnancy. The receptors here all came from a female donor with multiple sclerosis, enrolled in a pregnancy study. The CDR3 runs from the conserved cysteine through the conserved F or W. D genes are given only for firm matches. Clone size is not always given. Where it is, it says once, few, many or a class for expanded clones.

abundance: once; v_gene: TRBV6-4; j_gene: TRBJ2-1; d_gene: TRBD2; CDR3aa: CASSSSGGANEQFF; CDR3nt: TGTGCCAGCAGTTCTAGCGGGGGGGCCAATGAGCAGTTCTTC
abundance: -; v_gene: TRBV7-2; j_gene: TRBJ2-7; d_gene: -; CDR3aa: CASSFWVSREQYF; CDR3nt: TGTGCCAGCAGCTTCTGGGTCTCGAGGGAGCAGTACTTC
abundance: -; v_gene: TRBV2; j_gene: TRBJ1-5; d_gene: -; CDR3aa: CASSEVVGPQHF; CDR3nt: TGTGCCAGCAGTGAAGTGGTCGGGCCCCAGCATTTT
abundance: -; v_gene: TRBV6-6; j_gene: TRBJ2-7; d_gene: -; CDR3aa: CASRSSANSYEQYF; CDR3nt: TGTGCCAGCAGATCTAGCGCCAACTCCTACGAGCAGTACTTC
abundance: -; v_gene: TRBV7-9; j_gene: TRBJ2-1; d_gene: TRBD2; CDR3aa: CASSRDYRYNEQFF; CDR3nt: TGTGCCAGCAGCCGGGACTATCGGTACAATGAGCAGTTCTTC
abundance: -; v_gene: TRBV11-3; j_gene: TRBJ2-1; d_gene: -; CDR3aa: CASSPGTSSANEQFF; CDR3nt: TGTGCCAGCAGCCCCGGGACATCGTCCGCCAATGAGCAGTTCTTC
abundance: once; v_gene: TRBV5-1; j_gene: TRBJ2-5; d_gene: -; CDR3aa: CASSPGSGRETQYF; CDR3nt: TGCGCCAGCAGCCCCGGGTCCGGAAGGGAGACCCAGTACTTC
abundance: -; v_gene: TRBV6-1; j_gene: TRBJ2-4; d_gene: TRBD2; CDR3aa: CASSELAGGPGIQYF; CDR3nt: TGTGCCAGCAGTGAGCTAGCGGGGGGGCCAGGCATTCAGTACTTC
abundance: -; v_gene: TRBV9; j_gene: TRBJ2-1; d_gene: TRBD2; CDR3aa: CASSLTSGGYNEQFF; CDR3nt: TGTGCCAGCAGCCTAACCAGCGGGGGCTACAATGAGCAGTTCTTC
abundance: -; v_gene: TRBV27; j_gene: TRBJ1-1; d_gene: -; CDR3aa: CASTAGPGWNTEAFF; CDR3nt: TGTGCCTCAACAGCGGGGCCCGGTTGGAACACTGAAGCTTTCTTT
abundance: -; v_gene: TRBV19; j_gene: TRBJ1-5; d_gene: -; CDR3aa: CASRAGPLNQPQHF; CDR3nt: TGTGCCTCACGGGCAGGGCCCCTCAATCAGCCCCAGCATTTT
abundance: -; v_gene: TRBV6-1; j_gene: TRBJ1-2; d_gene: TRBD1; CDR3aa: CASSGEHRGPNYGYTF; CDR3nt: TGTGCCAGCAGTGGGGAGCACAGGGGTCCTAACTATGGCTACACCTTC
abundance: -; v_gene: TRBV7-8; j_gene: TRBJ2-7; d_gene: TRBD1; CDR3aa: CAVPGQGTYEQYF; CDR3nt: TGTGCCGTGCCCGGACAGGGAACCTACGAGCAGTACTTC
abundance: -; v_gene: TRBV6-5; j_gene: TRBJ2-3; d_gene: -; CDR3aa: CASRAPSTDTQYF; CDR3nt: TGTGCCAGCAGAGCCCCCAGCACAGATACGCAGTATTTT
abundance: -; v_gene: TRBV11-2; j_gene: TRBJ2-1; d_gene: TRBD2; CDR3aa: CASSLAGQRNEQFF; CDR3nt: TGTGCCAGCAGTCTAGCGGGGCAACGCAATGAGCAGTTCTTC
abundance: -; v_gene: TRBV7-3; j_gene: TRBJ2-7; d_gene: -; CDR3aa: CASSLQLAAEQYF; CDR3nt: TGTGCCAGCAGCTTACAGTTAGCGGCGGAGCAGTACTTC
abundance: -; v_gene: TRBV5-1; j_gene: TRBJ2-1; d_gene: TRBD1; CDR3aa: CASSSDRVSYNEQFF; CDR3nt: TGCGCCAGCAGCTCAGACAGGGTGTCCTACAATGAGCAGTTCTTC
abundance: once; v_gene: TRBV30; j_gene: TRBJ2-3; d_gene: TRBD2; CDR3aa: CAWSAGGRTGTQYF; CDR3nt: TGTGCCTGGAGTGCGGGGGGACGAACTGGTACGCAGTATTTT
abundance: -; v_gene: TRBV2; j_gene: TRBJ2-6; d_gene: TRBD1; CDR3aa: CASSRTGVAGANVLTF; CDR3nt: TGTGCCAGCAGCAGGACAGGGGTTGCTGGGGCCAACGTCCTGACTTTC
abundance: -; v_gene: TRBV7-9; j_gene: TRBJ2-7; d_gene: TRBD2; CDR3aa: CASSPIAGSAYEQYF; CDR3nt: TGTGCCAGCAGTCCCATAGCGGGATCTGCGTACGAGCAGTACTTC
abundance: -; v_gene: TRBV14; j_gene: TRBJ1-2; d_gene: TRBD1; CDR3aa: CASSLQDLGDRPLYGYTF; CDR3nt: TGTGCCAGCAGCCTCCAAGATCTAGGGGACAGGCCTCTTTATGGCTACACCTTC
abundance: -; v_gene: TRBV4-1; j_gene: TRBJ1-3; d_gene: -; CDR3aa: CASSSPGQISGNTIYF; CDR3nt: TGCGCCAGCAGCTCGCCAGGACAGATCTCTGGAAACACCATATATTTT
abundance: -; v_gene: TRBV11-2; j_gene: TRBJ2-7; d_gene: TRBD1; CDR3aa: CASSLDQGQYYF; CDR3nt: TGTGCCAGCAGCTTAGATCAGGGACAGTACTACTTC
abundance: -; v_gene: TRBV5-5; j_gene: TRBJ2-7; d_gene: TRBD2; CDR3aa: CASSLASGRLYEQYF; CDR3nt: TGTGCCAGCAGCTTGGCTAGCGGGAGGTTGTACGAGCAGTACTTC
abundance: once; v_gene: TRBV5-5; j_gene: TRBJ1-5; d_gene: TRBD1; CDR3aa: CASSLVGTGPEPQHF; CDR3nt: TGTGCCAGCAGCTTGGTGGGGACAGGGCCCGAGCCCCAGCATTTT
abundance: -; v_gene: TRBV7-9; j_gene: TRBJ2-1; d_gene: TRBD2; CDR3aa: CASSLSLLGGKLGNEQFF; CDR3nt: TGTGCCAGCAGCTTATCGTTATTGGGGGGGAAGTTGGGGAATGAGCAGTTCTTC
abundance: -; v_gene: TRBV28; j_gene: TRBJ1-5; d_gene: -; CDR3aa: CASSLMREPGQPQHF; CDR3nt: TGTGCCAGCAGCCTCATGAGGGAACCGGGTCAGCCCCAGCATTTT
abundance: -; v_gene: TRBV15; j_gene: TRBJ2-7; d_gene: TRBD1; CDR3aa: CATSRGQGAIYEQYF; CDR3nt: TGTGCCACCAGCAGAGGACAGGGGGCCATATACGAGCAGTACTTC
abundance: -; v_gene: TRBV25-1; j_gene: TRBJ2-7; d_gene: TRBD1; CDR3aa: CASSESKGARNEQYF; CDR3nt: TGTGCCAGCAGTGAATCGAAGGGGGCGAGGAACGAGCAGTACTTC
abundance: -; v_gene: TRBV27; j_gene: TRBJ1-1; d_gene: TRBD1; CDR3aa: CASKLQGMNTEAFF; CDR3nt: TGTGCCAGCAAACTACAGGGGATGAACACTGAAGCTTTCTTT
abundance: -; v_gene: TRBV7-2; j_gene: TRBJ1-4; d_gene: -; CDR3aa: CASSLRLQGEKLFF; CDR3nt: TGTGCCAGCAGCTTGAGATTACAGGGCGAAAAACTGTTTTTT
abundance: -; v_gene: TRBV7-8; j_gene: TRBJ2-6; d_gene: -; CDR3aa: CASSHKRVGANVLTF; CDR3nt: TGTGCCAGCAGCCACAAGCGAGTTGGGGCCAACGTCCTGACTTTC
abundance: once; v_gene: TRBV19; j_gene: TRBJ1-1; d_gene: TRBD1; CDR3aa: CASSIPRDSVGAFF; CDR3nt: TGTGCCAGTAGTATCCCGAGGGACAGCGTAGGCGCTTTCTTT
abundance: -; v_gene: TRBV9; j_gene: TRBJ2-7; d_gene: TRBD1; CDR3aa: CASSQTGNGPHEQYF; CDR3nt: TGTGCCAGCAGCCAGACAGGGAATGGGCCTCACGAGCAGTACTTC
abundance: -; v_gene: TRBV7-9; j_gene: TRBJ2-1; d_gene: -; CDR3aa: CASSLVQGIDEQFF; CDR3nt: TGTGCCAGCAGCTTAGTACAGGGAATCGATGAGCAGTTCTTC
abundance: -; v_gene: TRBV6-1; j_gene: TRBJ1-1; d_gene: TRBD1; CDR3aa: CASSEAGTVNTEAFF; CDR3nt: TGTGCCAGCAGTGAAGCAGGGACAGTGAACACTGAAGCTTTCTTT
abundance: -; v_gene: TRBV7-3; j_gene: TRBJ1-1; d_gene: -; CDR3aa: CASSLSGGVNTEAFF; CDR3nt: TGTGCCAGCAGCTTAAGTGGCGGGGTGAACACTGAAGCTTTCTTT
abundance: -; v_gene: TRBV5-6; j_gene: TRBJ2-1; d_gene: TRBD1; CDR3aa: CASSWGPGQGANEQFF; CDR3nt: TGTGCCAGCAGCTGGGGGCCGGGACAGGGGGCAAATGAGCAGTTCTTC
abundance: -; v_gene: TRBV6-6; j_gene: TRBJ2-1; d_gene: TRBD2; CDR3aa: CASSYSASGGTGEQFF; CDR3nt: TGTGCCAGCAGTTACTCTGCTAGCGGGGGGACTGGTGAGCAGTTCTTC
abundance: once; v_gene: TRBV4-1; j_gene: TRBJ1-1; d_gene: -; CDR3aa: CASSQFSINTEAFF; CDR3nt: TGCGCCAGCAGCCAATTTTCAATCAACACTGAAGCTTTCTTT
abundance: -; v_gene: TRBV30; j_gene: TRBJ1-2; d_gene: -; CDR3aa: CAWSVGAPGRFGGYTF; CDR3nt: TGTGCCTGGAGTGTAGGGGCCCCGGGCAGGTTCGGCGGCTACACCTTC
abundance: -; v_gene: TRBV5-4; j_gene: TRBJ2-5; d_gene: -; CDR3aa: CASSSRPEDSQETQYF; CDR3nt: TGTGCCAGCAGCTCTCGACCCGAGGACAGCCAAGAGACCCAGTACTTC
abundance: -; v_gene: TRBV4-1; j_gene: TRBJ2-7; d_gene: -; CDR3aa: CASSQEGGDYEQYF; CDR3nt: TGCGCCAGCAGCCAAGAAGGCGGGGACTACGAGCAGTACTTC
abundance: -; v_gene: TRBV6-5; j_gene: TRBJ2-1; d_gene: -; CDR3aa: CASSRLDEQFF; CDR3nt: TGTGCCAGCAGTAGACTAGATGAGCAGTTCTTC
abundance: -; v_gene: TRBV30; j_gene: TRBJ2-7; d_gene: -; CDR3aa: CAWTDTANYEQYF; CDR3nt: TGTGCCTGGACAGACACTGCCAACTACGAGCAGTACTTC
abundance: -; v_gene: TRBV30; j_gene: TRBJ2-7; d_gene: TRBD2; CDR3aa: CAWSAGPVAGGQDLRQYF; CDR3nt: TGTGCCTGGAGCGCCGGGCCCGTAGCGGGGGGGCAAGACCTAAGGCAGTACTTC
abundance: -; v_gene: TRBV12-5; j_gene: TRBJ2-5; d_gene: -; CDR3aa: CASSYQHQETQYF; CDR3nt: TGTGCTAGTTCCTACCAACACCAAGAGACCCAGTACTTC
abundance: once; v_gene: TRBV5-6; j_gene: TRBJ1-2; d_gene: TRBD1; CDR3aa: CASSYGTGDIIGYTF; CDR3nt: TGTGCCAGCAGCTACGGGACAGGGGATATTATTGGCTACACCTTC
abundance: -; v_gene: TRBV5-1; j_gene: TRBJ1-2; d_gene: TRBD1; CDR3aa: CASSLEGGGYTF; CDR3nt: TGCGCCAGCAGCTTGGAAGGGGGCGGCTACACCTTC
abundance: -; v_gene: TRBV9; j_gene: TRBJ2-1; d_gene: -; CDR3aa: CASSRDSSHNEQFF; CDR3nt: TGTGCCAGCAGCCGGGACTCTTCCCACAATGAGCAGTTCTTC
abundance: -; v_gene: TRBV6-5; j_gene: TRBJ1-1; d_gene: -; CDR3aa: CASSYGAGLTEAFF; CDR3nt: TGTGCCAGCAGTTACGGGGCAGGGCTCACTGAAGCTTTCTTT
abundance: -; v_gene: TRBV10-3; j_gene: TRBJ1-1; d_gene: -; CDR3aa: CAISEGGGGSTEAFF; CDR3nt: TGTGCCATCAGTGAAGGGGGGGGAGGAAGCACTGAAGCTTTCTTT
abundance: -; v_gene: TRBV11-2; j_gene: TRBJ1-2; d_gene: -; CDR3aa: CASSFGGGYTF; CDR3nt: TGTGCCAGCAGCTTTGGGGGGGGCTACACCTTC
abundance: few; v_gene: TRBV6-5; j_gene: TRBJ1-1; d_gene: -; CDR3aa: CASRESPTNTEAFF; CDR3nt: TGTGCCAGCAGGGAGTCACCGACGAACACTGAAGCTTTCTTT
abundance: -; v_gene: TRBV13; j_gene: TRBJ2-6; d_gene: -; CDR3aa: CASSEGANVLTF; CDR3nt: TGTGCCAGCAGCGAGGGGGCCAACGTCCTGACTTTC
abundance: -; v_gene: TRBV5-6; j_gene: TRBJ1-1; d_gene: -; CDR3aa: CASLRARGWTEAFF; CDR3nt: -